In this sample, the clone carrying this T cell receptor (beta chain) turned up a few times. Its antigen is undetermined. The entry originates in a study of identical twins. Study-level results: Out-of-frame alpha sequences common to twins exhibited a surplus of low generation probability.

This CDR3 spans 15 amino acids. The germline V gene encodes CDR1 MNHEY and CDR2 SVGAGI. Deletions cut 2 bases from V and 3 bases from J, with 14 bases between. A universal primer binding site was introduced by template switching. The final cDNA contained unique molecular identifiers. Using its own MiXCR run on the 5' RACE reads, TCRdb lists one record per CDR3 protein. The data hold about 470,000 distinct CDR3 sequences, with around 24% observed a single time. These records were also assigned to another study, of T cells expressing NK-cell markers. Turning to that study: Several experiments added an anti-gamma-delta TCR antibody to sort only alpha-beta TCR T cells. The CD3+CD56-NKG2C+ fraction of several donors was likewise dominated by these clonotypes.

This sequence was found in a woman aged 18-29 years in good health. This chain links TRBV6-5 with TRBJ2-7; D might be TRBD1 (5 bases). The sequencing sample was made of CD4+ T cells sorted from blood. The CDR3 is CASSYGATVHYEQYF. The CDR3 coding sequence is TGTGCCAGCAGTTACGGGGCCACAGTTCACTACGAGCAGTACTTC.